The T cell receptor beta chain described here comes from a study of patients and donors after allogeneic stem cell transplantation (TCRdb year 2020). This clonotype was observed a few times. Its antigen specificity is not known. Qualities for individual bases were not recorded, and no much larger clone is one base off. Libraries were prepared through RT-PCR. Instrument used: NextSeq 550. TCRdb reprocessed the public reads (quality trimming at Q25 with fastp, clone calling with MiXCR) and kept in-frame beta chains. Rows with a matching CDR3 protein are joined into one entry that keeps the most common DNA and genes. The sample contains under 200,000 distinct CDR3 sequences, 30% of them found a single time. The ten largest account for less than 3.5% of the sample. This TCR was sampled from a human donor who was either an allogeneic HSCT recipient or a stem cell or donor lymphocyte infusion donor (not recorded which). It is not recorded whose cells these are; they may come from a transplant donor. The sequenced material came from blood, either unsorted or a sorted T cell fraction (not recorded which).

The CDR3 reads as follows: CASSNHRDRGKAGANVLTF. The DNA sequence is TGTGCCAGCAGTAACCACCGGGACAGGGGGAAGGCTGGGGCCAACGTCCTGACTTTC. The chain was built from TRBV12-3 or TRBV12-4 and TRBJ2-6; TRBD1 matches 11 bases in the middle. Clipping removes 5 bases from V and 2 bases from J, with 11 as the unmatched junction base count. The CDR3 contains 19 residues, cysteine and phenylalanine counted. The CDR3 DNA has 57 bases and is translated from base 1.